The 18 T cell receptor beta chains in this list originate from one sample, sequenced in a study of naive and memory T cell subsets. Two oligonucleotides, mixed equimolar, formed the beta constant-region primer covering TRBC1 and TRBC2. The ligated cDNA underwent four PCR rounds using SP2 and nested alpha and beta constant-region primers. In TCRdb, the UMI-ligation and nested PCR reads were re-called with MiXCR into one record per CDR3 protein. The sample yields 150,000 or so distinct CDR3 sequences, approximately 22% seen once. The study's findings and limits: Especially in CD8 cells, naive repertoires contained a few larger clonotypes, possibly CD45RA-re-expressing memory cells.

These TCRs' antigens remain unknown. Sequenced input: naive CD4+ T cells from blood. The receptors come from a human donor in good health.

The rearrangement uses TRBV7-2 and TRBJ2-7; D unresolved. The ends were cut back, 5 bases at V and 3 bases at J, with 11 bases in the middle. This CDR3 has 13 residues. CDR1 is SGHTA and CDR2 is FQGNSA in the germline V gene. The CDR3 reads CASSPSTLYEQYF. The CDR3 DNA is TGTGCCAGCAGCCCTTCTACTCTCTACGAGCAGTACTTC.

A few counts support this clonotype. The chain uses TRBV14 and TRBJ2-3; 8 nucleotides match TRBD1. With 4 bases clipped from V and 3 bases from J, the junction kept 3 bases outside the gene matches. The CDR3 totals 14 residues. CDR1 and CDR2 (germline): SGHDN, FVKESK. The CDR3 DNA sequence: TGTGCCAGCAGCCTCAGGGGGCTTACAGATACGCAGTATTTT. Its translation: CASSLRGLTDTQYF.

A single count supports this clonotype. V usage is TRBV6-6 and J usage is TRBJ1-1; D perhaps matches TRBD1 (6 bases). CDR1 is MNHNY, CDR2 SVGAGI, per germline (reference sequence). Trimming shortened V by 8 bases and J by 3 bases, and 13 bases separated the two germline ends. The CDR3 consists of 13 residues. CDR3 residues: CASWERGYTEAFF. CDR3 DNA: TGTGCCAGCTGGGAGAGGGGGTACACTGAAGCTTTCTTT.

The sample holds a few counts of this clonotype. The rearrangement links TRBV15 to TRBJ1-5, with a weak D call TRBD1 (6 bases). Germline V lookup: CDR1 LNHNV, CDR2 YYDKDF (reference sequence). The CDR3 totals 16 residues. The ends were cut back, 6 bases at V and 6 bases at J, with 21 bases in the middle. This CDR3 is CATSRLGRGTGQPQHF. CDR3 nucleotides: TGTGCCACCAGTCGTCTTGGCAGGGGTACGGGTCAGCCCCAGCATTTT.

This chain joins TRBV7-2 and TRBJ1-1; TRBD1 aligns across 8 bases. Germline assignment: CDR1 SGHTA and CDR2 FQGNSA. The CDR3 has 13 residues. The V gene end was trimmed by 6 bases and the J gene end by 5 bases; junction bases not matched to a gene: 5. The CDR3 protein is CASRLQGGTEAFF. The CDR3 DNA follows: TGTGCCAGCAGGCTACAGGGGGGGACTGAAGCTTTCTTT.

The rearrangement uses TRBV20-1 and TRBJ1-1; D may be TRBD1 (5 bases). The ends were cut back, 4 bases at V and 4 bases at J, with 13 bases in the middle. CDR1 DFQATT and CDR2 SNEGSKA come from the germline V gene (reference sequence). CDR3 length: 13 residues. CDR3 in amino acids: CSATPGGGTEAFF. In nucleotides, the CDR3 is TGCAGTGCTACGCCTGGGGGGGGCACTGAAGCTTTCTTT.

The chain combines TRBV12-3 or TRBV12-4 with TRBJ1-1, with 7 positions matching TRBD1. The CDR3 runs to 15 residues. Germline trimming cut 4 bases from V and 4 bases from J; bases unmatched to any gene: 9. Here the CDR3 reads CASSSRQGKGTEAFF. The CDR3 region has the DNA TGTGCCAGCAGTTCCCGACAGGGTAAGGGCACTGAAGCTTTCTTT.

This rearrangement joins TRBV11-1 to TRBJ1-1; D is undetermined. Per germline, CDR1 SGHAT and CDR2 FQDESV (reference sequence). The V gene lost 3 bases and the J gene lost 2 bases, with 10 bases spanning the gap. The CDR3 is made up of 14 amino acids. CDR3: CASSFLSINTEAFF. The DNA of the CDR3 is TGTGCCAGCAGCTTTCTATCGATTAACACTGAAGCTTTCTTT.

This clonotype was seen a handful of times. V usage is TRBV6-2 or TRBV6-3 and J usage is TRBJ1-6, with D perhaps TRBD1 (5 bases). Per germline, CDR1 MNHEY and CDR2 SVGEGT. The CDR3 runs to 16 residues. The V and J ends lost 5 bases and 6 bases respectively, with 17 bases between them. The CDR3 sequence: CASSPRGSRGNSPLHF. CDR3 in DNA: TGTGCCAGCAGTCCCCGAGGGTCAAGGGGTAATTCACCCCTCCACTTT.

The rearrangement joins TRBV20-1 to TRBJ2-3, with a possible D match to TRBD2 (6 bases). V gave up 6 bases and J gave up 1 base, with 14 bases separating them. Germline V gene data show CDR1 as DFQATT and CDR2 as SNEGSKA (reference sequence). CDR3 length: 14 amino acids. DNA of the CDR3: TGCAGTGCGGTACGAACTAGCCGCACAGATACGCAGTATTTT. This translates into CSAVRTSRTDTQYF.

The chain recombines TRBV4-1 with TRBJ1-3; D ambiguous. The CDR3 has 15 residues. V was cut by 1 base and J by 4 bases, with 11 bases left in between. In germline, CDR1 is MGHRA, CDR2 YSYEKL. CDR3 DNA: TGCGCCAGCAGCCAAGTTACACTACGAGGAAACACCATATATTTT. It yields the protein CASSQVTLRGNTIYF.

This chain links TRBV15 with TRBJ2-7; D may correspond to TRBD1 or TRBD2 (5 bases each). Germline V lookup: CDR1 LNHNV, CDR2 YYDKDF (reference sequence). The CDR3 covers 16 residues. The germline V and J ends were trimmed by 1 base and 7 bases, with 20 bases remaining between them. CDR3 loop: CATSRGGSGVPGEQYF. DNA of the CDR3: TGTGCCACCAGCAGAGGGGGGTCAGGAGTCCCGGGGGAGCAGTACTTC.

J is TRBJ2-1 and V is TRBV20-1; possibly TRBD2 for D (5 bases). Trimming stripped 1 base from V and 0 bases from J, with 16 bases between. The CDR3 contains 17 residues. CDR1 is DFQATT, CDR2 SNEGSKA, per germline (reference sequence). The CDR3 reads CSARAPVRLSSYNEQFF. In nucleotides, the CDR3 is TGCAGTGCTAGAGCCCCAGTCCGACTAAGCTCCTACAATGAGCAGTTCTTC.

This clonotype was observed a handful of times. The V call is TRBV20-1, the J call TRBJ2-5; D is possibly TRBD1 (6 bases). Trimming shortened V by 4 bases and J by 2 bases, and 8 bases separated the two germline ends. The CDR3 spans 12 residues. Germline CDR1 reads DFQATT; CDR2 reads SNEGSKA (reference sequence). The CDR3 nucleotides are TGCAGTGCTAATAGGGGGCAAGAGACCCAGTACTTC. This codes for CSANRGQETQYF.

This clonotype was observed at least ten times. This chain links TRBV6-5 with TRBJ2-1, with 7 positions matching TRBD1. This CDR3 is 16 amino acids long. Looked up from germline, CDR1 is MNHEY and CDR2 is SVGAGI. Germline trimming cut 6 bases from V and 0 bases from J; bases unmatched to any gene: 8. CDR3 in amino acids: CASSSTGTVSYNEQFF. CDR3 bases: TGTGCCAGCAGCAGTACCGGGACAGTCTCCTACAATGAGCAGTTCTTC.

This clonotype was counted between two and nine times. The rearrangement joins TRBV7-2 to TRBJ2-3; D not resolved. Germline CDR1 reads SGHTA; CDR2 reads FQGNSA. Trimming pared 5 bases from V and 6 bases from J, leaving 12 bases between. The CDR3 consists of 13 residues. This CDR3 reads CASSRMRFDTQYF. CDR3 nucleotide sequence: TGTGCCAGCAGCCGAATGAGATTCGATACGCAGTATTTT.

At least ten counts were recorded for this clonotype. This rearrangement joins TRBV4-1 to TRBJ1-5, with D uncertain. V was trimmed by 3 bases and J by 0 bases, leaving 3 bases between them. Germline CDR1 is MGHRA and CDR2 is YSYEKL. This CDR3 is built from 13 residues. CDR3 sequence reads: CASSQGSNQPQHF. The CDR3 DNA reads as TGCGCCAGCAGCCAGGGTAGCAATCAGCCCCAGCATTTT.

There are many counts of this clonotype. The CDR3 sequence: CSASVWGSSTDTQYF. In nucleotides, the CDR3 is TGCAGTGCTAGTGTGTGGGGGTCTAGCACAGATACGCAGTATTTT. This chain joins TRBV20-1 and TRBJ2-3; the D call may be TRBD1 or TRBD2 (5 bases each). The CDR3 length is 15 residues. Germline V gene lookup returns CDR1 DFQATT and CDR2 SNEGSKA (reference sequence). The V end was cut by 3 bases, the J end by 0 bases, with 13 bases between.